This TCR beta chain was identified in a study of blood T cell repertoires in COVID-19. As handled by the study authors: Quantification of nucleated cells was approximated via reference gene primer amplification. Measured with immunoSEQ multiplex PCR; TCRdb has only the in-frame clones, and not every one. From that table come the V and J calls and clone size; the DNA was used to work out D and trimming. The profile shows roughly 97,000 clones, more than 75% of them singletons. What was sequenced was peripheral blood. The receptor's source is a man between 50 and 59 years old with acute or convalescent COVID-19.

The CDR3 loop is CASKREVGTGELFF. CDR3 DNA sequence: TGTGCCAGCAAGCGGGAGGTAGGGACCGGGGAGCTGTTTTTT. The chain combines TRBV10-3 with TRBJ2-2, with TRBD2 matching 9 bases. Germline V lookup: CDR1 ENHRY, CDR2 SYGVKD. Trimming removed 10 bases from V and 5 bases from J; junction bases left unmatched: 8. The CDR3 contains 14 residues.